A selection of T cell receptor beta chains follows, all from one sample in a study of cytomegalovirus exposure and HLA in healthy donors. Sequencing used immunoSEQ multiplex PCR; TCRdb keeps in-frame clones, though not all of them. Counted here are about 120,000 clones, less than 80% occurring once; the ten biggest clones make up nearly 9.5%. Source material: PBMCs. Receptors were obtained from a woman aged 40 to 50 in good health and CMV-seropositive. CDR3s include the opening cysteine and the closing phenylalanine or tryptophan. Fields, in order: V gene, clone size, J gene, D gene, CDR3 DNA, CDR3 protein. The D gene is left open where the match is weak. Size values are once, few and many counts, or a class for expanded clones, and some rows have none.

V: TRBV7-3
size: many
J: TRBJ1-3
D: .
DNA: TGTGCCAGCAGCCCCGAGCGACAGGGAAACACCATATATTTT
CDR3: CASSPERQGNTIYF

V: TRBV19
size: .
J: TRBJ1-2
D: TRBD1
DNA: TGTGCCAGTACCCCAGTAGGGAGACAGGGTGGCTACACCTTC
CDR3: CASTPVGRQGGYTF

V: TRBV27
size: few
J: TRBJ1-1
D: TRBD1
DNA: TGTGCCAGCAGTCCGGACAGGGGGCGCGCGACTGAAGCTTTCTTT
CDR3: CASSPDRGRATEAFF

V: TRBV7-6
size: once
J: TRBJ2-7
D: TRBD2
DNA: TGTGCCAGCAGCCCATATGGGGGGGCCTACGAGCAGTACTTC
CDR3: CASSPYGGAYEQYF

V: TRBV6-6
size: .
J: TRBJ2-7
D: TRBD2
DNA: TGTGCCAGCCTAGCGGGAGATTCTCACGAGCAGTACTTC
CDR3: CASLAGDSHEQYF

V: TRBV2
size: .
J: TRBJ2-3
D: .
DNA: TGTGCCAGCAGTGACTCGCCGGGACTGTACACAGATACGCAGTATTTT
CDR3: CASSDSPGLYTDTQYF

V: TRBV7-9
size: few
J: TRBJ2-3
D: TRBD2
DNA: TGTGCCAGCAGCTTTAGCGGGAACTCAGATACGCAGTATTTT
CDR3: CASSFSGNSDTQYF

V: TRBV5-1
size: .
J: TRBJ2-3
D: TRBD1
DNA: TGCGCCAGCTTCCGGGACAGGGGCGGCGATACGCAGTATTTT
CDR3: CASFRDRGGDTQYF

V: TRBV6-1
size: .
J: TRBJ2-7
D: .
DNA: TGTGCCAGCAGTGACAGCCCTAACACAGGGGGGGACCCCTACGAGCAGTACTTC
CDR3: CASSDSPNTGGDPYEQYF

V: TRBV19
size: .
J: TRBJ2-6
D: TRBD1
DNA: TGTGCCAGTAGTATTAGAGGGGGCGCTGGCGTAGCTGGGGCCAACGTCCTGACTTTC
CDR3: CASSIRGGAGVAGANVLTF

V: TRBV11-2
size: few
J: TRBJ2-1
D: .
DNA: TGTGCCAGCAGCTTAGGCGCTGACAATGAGCAGTTCTTC
CDR3: CASSLGADNEQFF

V: TRBV28
size: .
J: TRBJ2-7
D: TRBD2
DNA: TGTGCCAGCAGCTATAGCGGGAGCCTGAACGAGCAGTACTTC
CDR3: CASSYSGSLNEQYF

V: TRBV7-9
size: few
J: TRBJ2-1
D: .
DNA: TGTGCCAGCACCCTGACAGGTCCCAATGAGCAGTTCTTC
CDR3: CASTLTGPNEQFF

V: TRBV27
size: once
J: TRBJ2-5
D: .
DNA: TGTGCCAGCAGTCAGAGTCGGGTCGAGACCCAGTACTTC
CDR3: CASSQSRVETQYF

V: TRBV19
size: .
J: TRBJ1-1
D: .
DNA: TGTGCCAGTAGTATGGCTGTGGGACTTAGGGGCACTGAAGCTTTCTTT
CDR3: CASSMAVGLRGTEAFF

V: TRBV7-7
size: .
J: TRBJ2-2
D: .
DNA: TGTGCTAGCACTCCGGGGGAGTGGGGCACCGGGGAGCTGTTTTTT
CDR3: CASTPGEWGTGELFF

V: TRBV4-3
size: .
J: TRBJ1-5
D: TRBD1
DNA: TGCGCCAGCAGCCAAGGAACAGGGGGCTTGAATCAGCCCCAGCATTTT
CDR3: CASSQGTGGLNQPQHF

V: TRBV25-1
size: .
J: TRBJ2-7
D: TRBD2
DNA: TGTGCCAGCGGAGGGTGGGGACTAGCGAAATACGAGCAGTACTTC
CDR3: CASGGWGLAKYEQYF

V: TRBV7-2
size: .
J: TRBJ2-1
D: TRBD2
DNA: TGTGCCAGCAGCCTTCGGACTAGCGGAAACAATGAGCAGTTCTTC
CDR3: CASSLRTSGNNEQFF

V: TRBV27
size: .
J: TRBJ1-5
D: .
DNA: TGTGCCAGCAGCGTCGCCGGGGTCAATCAGCCCCAGCATTTT
CDR3: CASSVAGVNQPQHF

V: TRBV7-8
size: few
J: TRBJ2-1
D: .
DNA: TGTGCCAGCAGCCCTCACAATGAGCAGTTCTTC
CDR3: CASSPHNEQFF

V: TRBV7-9
size: once
J: TRBJ1-2
D: TRBD1
DNA: TGTGCCAGCAGTCCCAGGCCTGGACAGGGGATTCGCTATGGCTACACCTTC
CDR3: CASSPRPGQGIRYGYTF

V: TRBV6-5
size: few
J: TRBJ2-7
D: TRBD2
DNA: TGTGCCAGCAGACGACTAGCGGGAGCACTCTACGAGCAGTACTTC
CDR3: CASRRLAGALYEQYF

V: TRBV5-1
size: few
J: TRBJ2-1
D: TRBD2
DNA: TGCGCCAGCAGCTTGGGGACTAGCGGGAAAGGCCCGTTCTTC
CDR3: CASSLGTSGKGPFF

V: TRBV7-9
size: .
J: TRBJ2-7
D: TRBD2
DNA: TGTGCCAGCAGCTTAGGACTAGCGCTCTCCTACGAGCAGTACTTC
CDR3: CASSLGLALSYEQYF

V: TRBV19
size: .
J: TRBJ2-1
D: .
DNA: TGTGCCACCAAGGGAGACTGGGCCTACAATGAGCAGTTCTTC
CDR3: CATKGDWAYNEQFF

V: TRBV19
size: .
J: TRBJ2-1
D: .
DNA: TGTGCCAGTAGTATAAGGGCGGGGAGTGAGCAGTTCTTC
CDR3: CASSIRAGSEQFF

V: TRBV9
size: few
J: TRBJ1-1
D: .
DNA: TGTGCCAGCAGCGGCGGACAGAACACTGAAGCTTTCTTT
CDR3: CASSGGQNTEAFF

V: TRBV2
size: .
J: TRBJ2-7
D: .
DNA: TGTGCCAGCAGTGTGGCCCCAGCAGGGCTATCCTACGAGCAGTACTTC
CDR3: CASSVAPAGLSYEQYF

V: TRBV5-1
size: few
J: TRBJ2-5
D: .
DNA: TGCGCCAGCAGCTTCCTACAGGGTAGGGAAGAGACCCAGTACTTC
CDR3: CASSFLQGREETQYF

V: TRBV5-1
size: .
J: TRBJ1-2
D: .
DNA: TGCGCCAGCAGCCCAGGACTTGTGCGAGCTAACTATGGCTACACCTTC
CDR3: CASSPGLVRANYGYTF

V: TRBV19
size: few
J: TRBJ1-2
D: .
DNA: TGTGCCAGCCTTGAGGCAGAAGCTAACTATGGCTACACCTTC
CDR3: CASLEAEANYGYTF

V: TRBV4-2
size: .
J: TRBJ2-3
D: TRBD2
DNA: TGTGCCAGCAGCCAAGCGGGAGCTAGCGGGAGAGCTAGCACAGATACGCAGTATTTT
CDR3: CASSQAGASGRASTDTQYF

V: TRBV27
size: once
J: TRBJ1-1
D: .
DNA: TGTGCCAGCAGTTTAACAGCCTTGAACACTGAAGCTTTCTTT
CDR3: CASSLTALNTEAFF

V: TRBV7-9
size: .
J: TRBJ1-5
D: TRBD1
DNA: TGTGCCAGCAGCTTAGCGTTGGCAGGGGGCCTCTCTCCCCAGCATTTT
CDR3: CASSLALAGGLSPQHF

V: TRBV5-4
size: once
J: TRBJ2-1
D: TRBD2
DNA: TGTGCCAGCAGCTTGGGCGGAATGGGACTAGCGACAGACAATGAGCAGTTCTTC
CDR3: CASSLGGMGLATDNEQFF

V: TRBV5-8
size: .
J: TRBJ1-1
D: .
DNA: TGTGCCAGCAGCTTCGGGTTATTCACTGAAGCTTTCTTT
CDR3: CASSFGLFTEAFF

V: TRBV20-1
size: .
J: TRBJ1-2
D: .
DNA: TGCAGTGCTAAAGGAGCTAGAAGCTACACCTTC
CDR3: CSAKGARSYTF

V: TRBV28
size: .
J: TRBJ1-5
D: .
DNA: TGTGCCAGCAGGAGACAGATTCCCAATCAGCCCCAGCATTTT
CDR3: CASRRQIPNQPQHF

V: TRBV4-2
size: .
J: TRBJ2-4
D: TRBD2
DNA: TGTGCCAGCAGCCCCGAGGGAGGGGTCGGCAAAAACATTCAGTACTTC
CDR3: CASSPEGGVGKNIQYF

V: TRBV6-1
size: .
J: TRBJ2-7
D: .
DNA: TGTGCCAGCAGCCCCGCGAGGAGCACCCTCGCCGAGCAGTACTTC
CDR3: CASSPARSTLAEQYF

V: TRBV20-1
size: few
J: TRBJ2-7
D: .
DNA: TGCAGTGCTGACGACTTCTACGAGCAGTACTTC
CDR3: CSADDFYEQYF

V: TRBV6-5
size: .
J: TRBJ1-5
D: .
DNA: TGTGCCAGCAGTCGGGGGAGAGATCAGCCCCAGCATTTT
CDR3: CASSRGRDQPQHF

V: TRBV27
size: .
J: TRBJ2-7
D: TRBD2
DNA: TGTGCCAGCAGTTGGACTAGCGGGAGTATCTACGAGCAGTACTTC
CDR3: CASSWTSGSIYEQYF

V: TRBV11-2
size: once
J: TRBJ2-5
D: TRBD1
DNA: TGTGCCAGCAGCTTAGATCGGGTAGGGGGCGAGACCCAGTACTTC
CDR3: CASSLDRVGGETQYF

V: TRBV7-9
size: .
J: TRBJ1-5
D: .
DNA: TGTGCCAGCAGCTTATTCCTCGGGGGATACAGCAATCAGCCCCAGCATTTT
CDR3: CASSLFLGGYSNQPQHF

V: TRBV27
size: .
J: TRBJ2-7
D: .
DNA: TGTGCCAGCAGTTCGCGGGACAGAGCCTACGAGCAGTACTTC
CDR3: CASSSRDRAYEQYF

V: TRBV6-5
size: .
J: TRBJ1-2
D: .
DNA: TGTGCCAGCAGTCGACAGTACTTTAACTATGGCTACACCTTC
CDR3: CASSRQYFNYGYTF

V: TRBV5-6
size: .
J: TRBJ1-2
D: TRBD1
DNA: TGTGCCAGCAGCTTGGGGGGGACAGCCTATGGCTACACCTTC
CDR3: CASSLGGTAYGYTF

V: TRBV7-9
size: few
J: TRBJ2-3
D: TRBD2
DNA: TGTTCCAGCAGCCTCCGACTAGCGGTTGGGTTCGGAGATACGCAGTATTTT
CDR3: CSSSLRLAVGFGDTQYF

V: TRBV7-9
size: once
J: TRBJ1-1
D: .
DNA: TGTGCCAGCAGCATTAGAGGGAACACTGAAGCTTTCTTT
CDR3: CASSIRGNTEAFF

V: TRBV7-6
size: .
J: TRBJ1-1
D: TRBD1
DNA: TGTGCCAGCAGCGATAAGAAGACAGGGGGTAGAACTGAAGCTTTCTTT
CDR3: CASSDKKTGGRTEAFF

V: TRBV6-5
size: few
J: TRBJ2-7
D: TRBD1
DNA: TGTGCCAGCAGTCCTACAGGCGGGACAGGGCACGAGCAGTACTTC
CDR3: CASSPTGGTGHEQYF

V: TRBV11-1
size: .
J: TRBJ2-1
D: TRBD2
DNA: TGTGCCAGCAGTACGAGCGGGAGGGCCGTTAATGAGCAGTTCTTC
CDR3: CASSTSGRAVNEQFF

V: TRBV4-1
size: .
J: TRBJ2-3
D: .
DNA: TGCGCCAGCAGCCAAGATTGGAGGGAATCATATGATACGCAGTATTTT
CDR3: CASSQDWRESYDTQYF

V: TRBV20-1
size: .
J: TRBJ2-1
D: .
DNA: TGCAGTGCTAGGAGCAATGAGCAGTTCTTC
CDR3: CSARSNEQFF

V: TRBV5-4
size: .
J: TRBJ2-3
D: TRBD2
DNA: TGTGCCAGCAGCTTGTCGGGACTAGCGACAGATACGCAGTATTTT
CDR3: CASSLSGLATDTQYF